The 15 T cell receptor beta chains below were found in one sample sequenced in a study of blood T cell repertoires in COVID-19. Some clones are missing from TCRdb's copy, which holds only in-frame ones; the method was immunoSEQ multiplex PCR. The table records roughly 110,000 clones, roughly 84% of them present only once. Sequencing input: peripheral blood. These receptors were obtained from a human donor in a cohort sampled during active COVID-19.

A few counts support this clone. The rearrangement uses TRBV2 and TRBJ1-5, with 7 bases that match TRBD1. Trimming took 1 base from V and 9 from J; bases not matched to a gene: 6. The CDR3 runs 14 residues. Germline V CDR1 and CDR2: SNHLY, FYNNEI. Here the CDR3 DNA reads TGTGCCAGCAGTGAAGGGACAGGAACAAGGCCCCAGCATTTT. Protein sequence: CASSEGTGTRPQHF.

The chain couples TRBV9 to TRBJ2-6; tentative D call: TRBD2 (6 bases). The CDR3 is 17 amino acids. Germline CDR1 SGDLS, CDR2 YYNGEE. Trimming took off 3 bases at V and 0 bases at J, with 13 bases between the two ends. CDR3 in amino acids: CASSAGLFPSGANVLTF. DNA of the CDR3: TGTGCCAGCAGCGCAGGACTATTCCCCTCTGGGGCCAACGTCCTGACTTTC.

The chain joins TRBV5-1 to TRBJ2-6; a possible D gene is TRBD2 (5 bases). Germline V CDR1 and CDR2: SGHRS, YFSETQ. V dropped 2 bases and J dropped 0 bases, with 9 bases sitting between them. This CDR3 region has 16 residues. The CDR3 bases are TGCGCCAGCAGCTTTTCCGGGAACTCTGGGGCCAACGTCCTGACTTTC. As protein: CASSFSGNSGANVLTF.

The gene calls are TRBV3-1 (or the pseudogene TRBV3-2) and TRBJ2-7; D is undetermined. Germline V gives CDR1 LGHDT, CDR2 YNNKEL (reference sequence). The CDR3 contains 14 residues. Trimming removed 4 bases at V and 4 bases at J, with 14 bases between. CDR3 region: CASSPAGYGYEQYV. CDR3 nucleotide sequence: TGTGCCAGCAGCCCAGCCGGGTACGGATACGAGCAGTACGTC.

The chain uses TRBV12-3 or TRBV12-4 and TRBJ1-4; no reliable D call. This CDR3 region has 13 residues. V was trimmed by 3 bases and J by 8 bases, leaving 10 bases between them. The CDR3 sequence: CASSFNRGEKLFF. In DNA, the CDR3 is TGTGCCAGCAGTTTCAACAGAGGGGAAAAACTGTTTTTT.

The chain couples TRBV9 to TRBJ1-5, with 9 bases that match TRBD1. V dropped 3 bases and J dropped 7; count of bases not matched to a gene: 8. This CDR3 region has 15 residues. Per germline, CDR1 SGDLS and CDR2 YYNGEE. For the CDR3, the DNA is TGTGCCAGCAGCGCCTTACAGGGGGCGGGACAGCCCCAGCATTTT. Its protein product is CASSALQGAGQPQHF.

V gene TRBV7-8 combines with J gene TRBJ1-1, with D uncertain. CDR3 length equals 12 residues. The germline CDR1 and CDR2 sequences are SGHVS and FQNEAQ. The V end lost 5 bases, the J end lost 4 bases, and 8 bases lay between the germline ends. CDR3 residues: CASSLYFTEAFF. The CDR3 DNA is TGTGCCAGCAGCCTGTATTTCACTGAAGCTTTCTTT.

The CDR3 DNA reads TGTGCCAGCAGCTTGGTTTATTCCGGGAGCAGGACAGATACGCAGTATTTT. It encodes CASSLVYSGSRTDTQYF. The genes are TRBV5-5 and TRBJ2-3; tentative D call: TRBD2 (6 bases). The germline V gene has CDR1 SGHKS and CDR2 YYEKEE (reference sequence). V was shortened by 0 bases and J by 3 bases, with 17 bases between the two germline ends. The CDR3 covers 17 residues.

The gene calls are TRBV6-2 or TRBV6-3 and TRBJ2-1; a possible D gene is TRBD1 (5 bases). Deletions cut 6 bases from V and 6 bases from J, with 12 bases between. The germline CDR1 and CDR2 sequences are MNHEY and SVGEGT. There are 13 residues in the CDR3. The CDR3 loop is CASSDWTTNEQFF. Written as DNA, the CDR3 is TGTGCCAGCAGCGATTGGACAACCAATGAGCAGTTCTTC.

The CDR3 spells CASSPTSGTGNTGELFF. The CDR3 DNA is TGTGCCAGCAGCCCAACCTCTGGGACTGGGAACACCGGGGAGCTGTTTTTT. This chain uses TRBV7-3 with TRBJ2-2; D may be TRBD2 (6 bases). The V gene lost 5 bases and the J gene lost 1 base, with 17 bases spanning the gap. Germline V gene sequence: CDR1 SGHTA, CDR2 FQGTGA. The CDR3 contains 17 residues.

V usage is TRBV5-6 and J usage is TRBJ2-7; 9 bases align to TRBD1. The V segment lost 4 bases and the J segment 3 bases; nucleotides outside the gene matches: 11. The CDR3 extends over 16 amino acids. Germline V CDR1 and CDR2: SGHDT, YYEEEE. The CDR3 loop reads CASSRHRTGVRYEQYF. The CDR3 DNA sequence: TGTGCCAGCAGCAGACACCGGACAGGGGTGCGCTACGAGCAGTACTTC.

The chain couples TRBV19 to TRBJ2-7; D possibly corresponds to TRBD2 (5 bases). The length of the CDR3 is 15 residues. V was trimmed by 3 bases and J by 2 bases, leaving 14 bases between them. Per germline, CDR1 LNHDA and CDR2 SQIVND (reference sequence). Written as DNA, the CDR3 is TGTGCCAGTAGTATTGGAGCGGAGCGGCCCTACGAGCAGTACTTC. Protein product: CASSIGAERPYEQYF. The whole variable domain, remainder taken from reference TRBV19 and TRBJ2-7, is DGGITQSPKYLFRKEGQNVTLSCEQNLNHDAMYWYRQDPGQGLRLIYYSQIVNDFQKGDIAEGYSVSREKKESFPLTVTSAQKNPTAFYLCASSIGAERPYEQYFGPGTRLTVT.

J is TRBJ1-1 and V is TRBV5-5, with D perhaps matching TRBD1 (5 bases). The CDR3 contains 16 residues. CDR1 and CDR2 (germline): SGHKS, YYEKEE (reference sequence). V lost 4 bases and J 4 bases, leaving 20 bases between the germline ends. This CDR3 is CASSRAAGKAFTEAFF. The CDR3 DNA reads as TGTGCCAGCAGCCGGGCGGCAGGGAAGGCTTTCACTGAAGCTTTCTTT.

The chain combines TRBV3-1 (or the pseudogene TRBV3-2) with TRBJ1-1; 9 nucleotides agree with TRBD1. V trimming: 4 bases; J trimming: 9 bases; junction bases outside the gene matches: 6. There are 13 residues in the CDR3. The germline CDR1 and CDR2 sequences are LGHDT and YNNKEL (reference sequence). The CDR3 nucleotides read TGTGCCAGCAGCCCGGGACAGGGACAGCAAGCTTTCTTT. Protein: CASSPGQGQQAFF.

A remark on this clone: The sample contains more than one DNA sequence encoding this CDR3. The CDR3 nucleotides are TGTGCCAGTAGTATAGGAGTGAACACTGAAGCTTTCTTT. Its protein product is CASSIGVNTEAFF. V is TRBV19 and J is TRBJ1-1; D is unclear. Trimming stripped 1 base from V and 0 bases from J, with 3 bases between. The CDR3 contains 13 residues. CDR1 and CDR2 from the germline V gene are LNHDA and SQIVND (reference sequence).